This entry features one T cell receptor (beta chain) sequence. Primers: 60 Vbeta forward and 13 Jbeta reverse. The repertoire was sequenced with immunoSEQ multiplex PCR; TCRdb's copy has only in-frame clones and lacks some. Of about 150,000 clones listed, 55% to 85% are singletons. This record belongs to a study of cytomegalovirus exposure and HLA in healthy donors. What was sequenced was PBMCs. The receptor was derived from a man aged 35-49 years in good health and CMV-seronegative.

The CDR3 region is CASRSGTVSYEQYF. CDR3 sequence (DNA): TGCGCCAGCAGATCCGGGACAGTCTCCTACGAGCAGTACTTC. The V gene is TRBV5-1, the J gene TRBJ2-7; TRBD1 matches at 7 bases. The CDR3 loop spans 14 amino acids. V dropped 5 bases and J dropped 0; count of bases not matched to a gene: 5. CDR1 SGHRS and CDR2 YFSETQ come from the germline V gene.